This TCR beta chain emerged from a study of identical twins. Template switching added a universal primer binding site, and final cDNA carried unique molecular identifiers. TCRdb recomputed calls from the 5' RACE reads with MiXCR, one row per CDR3 protein. Of approximately 630,000 distinct CDR3 sequences listed, roughly 7.2% were seen once; the top ten hold roughly 1.6%. Every one of the donors was a healthy Caucasian. This clonotype has a handful of counts. Trimming left V 3 bases short and J 1 base short, with 12 bases between. In germline, CDR1 is MGHDK, CDR2 SYGVNS. This CDR3 spans 15 amino acids. These data were likewise used in another study, on yellow fever vaccine responses in identical twins.

Sequenced sample: PBMCs. J is TRBJ2-5 and V is TRBV25-1, with D tentatively TRBD1 or TRBD2 (5 bases each). The receptor was isolated from a woman in her late teens or twenties in good health. CDR3 protein: CASSEGRLVQETQYF. CDR3 bases: TGTGCCAGCAGTGAGGGACGGCTAGTCCAAGAGACCCAGTACTTC.